The entry that follows covers one T cell receptor beta chain sequence. Its antigen is as yet unknown. CDR3 length: 14 amino acids. The V and J ends lost 8 bases and 0 bases, in that order; junction bases with no gene match: 0. The germline gives CDR1 MNHEY, CDR2 SMNVEV (reference sequence). 60 Vbeta and 13 Jbeta primers were used in PCR. Profiling relied on immunoSEQ multiplex PCR, and the TCRdb table lists in-frame clones only, not all of them. Seen here are 90,000 to 150,000 clones, about four fifths observed once, and the top ten hold more than 1.4%. This sample is part of a study of cytomegalovirus exposure and HLA in healthy donors. The overall study: Around 80 million unique TCR sequences came from HLA-typed donors in an early release. Whole-study findings and limits: Because they were indistinguishable, some V segments, including TRBV6-2 and TRBV6-3, were excluded.

The J gene is TRBJ2-2, the V gene TRBV27, with 10 bases matching TRBD1. Specimen: PBMCs. The receptor's source is a woman under 30 in good health and CMV-seronegative. DNA of the CDR3: TGTGCCAGCGGGACAGGGGCGAACACCGGGGAGCTGTTTTTT. It yields the protein CASGTGANTGELFF.